Listed below are T cell receptor beta chains from one sample, sequenced in a study of T cells in Graves' hyperthyroidism and ophthalmopathy. Using its own MiXCR run on the multiplex PCR reads, TCRdb lists one record per CDR3 protein. The table has more than 650,000 distinct CDR3 sequences, less than 15% seen once; the top ten hold roughly a tenth. The source material was blood. These receptors were collected from a woman younger than 30 with Graves' hyperthyroidism. CDR3s include the opening cysteine and the closing phenylalanine or tryptophan. The order of the fields is CDR3 length, D gene, V gene, clone size, J gene, CDR3 DNA, CDR3 protein. D genes are given only for firm matches. Size is omitted from some rows. Given values are once, few, many or a class for expanded clones.

16	NA	TRBV7-2	many	TRBJ2-3	TGTGCCAGCAGCTTAGGGTGGACAACGACAACAGATACGCAGTATTTT	CASSLGWTTTTDTQYF
13	NA	TRBV20-1	NA	TRBJ1-3	TGCAGTGCTCTCGACGCCAGGGGAATCACCATATATTTT	CSALDARGITIYF
16	TRBD2	TRBV3-1	many	TRBJ2-3	TGTGCCAGCAGTCGGCCGGGACTAGCGGGAGCAGATACGCAGTATTTT	CASSRPGLAGADTQYF
19	NA	TRBV19	NA	TRBJ2-7	TGTGCCAGTAGTATTGGTCGCGGCAGGGTGCTCGAGAGCTCCTACGAGCAGTACTTC	CASSIGRGRVLESSYEQYF
16	TRBD2	TRBV20-1	NA	TRBJ2-3	TGCAGTGCTAGAGTTCGACTAGCGGGATTCACAGATACGCAGTATTTT	CSARVRLAGFTDTQYF
16	TRBD2	TRBV11-3	many	TRBJ2-2	TGTGCCAGCAGCCCCCCGACTAGCGGGGACACCGGGGAGCTGTTTTTT	CASSPPTSGDTGELFF
19	NA	TRBV27	many	TRBJ1-5	TGTGCCAGCAGTTTAGGACGAGGCGGGATCGAATGGCGCAATCAGCCCCAGCATTTT	CASSLGRGGIEWRNQPQHF
17	NA	TRBV6-2/TRBV6-3	few	TRBJ2-7	TGTGCCAGCAGTTACCCCGGACTGACGGGAAGCTCCTACGAGCAGTACTTC	CASSYPGLTGSSYEQYF
17	TRBD1	TRBV20-1	many	TRBJ1-5	TGCAGTGCTAAAAAGGGGGACAGGGGAATAAGCAATCAGCCCCAGCATTTT	CSAKKGDRGISNQPQHF
15	TRBD2	TRBV27	NA	TRBJ2-1	TGTGCCAGCAGTCACGGGACTAGCGGGATGAATGAGCAGTTCTTC	CASSHGTSGMNEQFF
16	NA	TRBV2	many	TRBJ1-2	TGTGCCAGCAGTCCCAACCTCGACGGAACCCTCTATGGCTACACCTTC	CASSPNLDGTLYGYTF
19	TRBD2	TRBV27	few	TRBJ2-1	TGTGCCAGCAGTTTACTTGTTAGCGGGGATCTCAGCTCCTACAATGAGCAGTTCTTC	CASSLLVSGDLSSYNEQFF
14	NA	TRBV16	few	TRBJ1-2	TGTGCCAGCAGCCAACGACAGGATAACTATGGCTACACCTTC	CASSQRQDNYGYTF
14	NA	TRBV6-5	few	TRBJ2-7	TGTGCCAGCAGTTACAATCGGGGCTCCTACGAGCAGTACTTC	CASSYNRGSYEQYF
14	NA	TRBV28	many	TRBJ2-1	TGTGCCAGCAGTTTGGGGACCACCTACAATGAGCAGTTCTTC	CASSLGTTYNEQFF
13	NA	TRBV10-3	few	TRBJ2-5	TGTGCCACGGGAGAGGCAGGTCAAGAGACCCAGTACTTC	CATGEAGQETQYF
13	NA	TRBV3-1	many	TRBJ1-4	TGTGCCAGCAGCCGTCAAGCCTTCGAAAAACTGTTTTTT	CASSRQAFEKLFF
13	TRBD1	TRBV6-1	NA	TRBJ2-3	TGTGCCAGCCGGGACAGGGTACCAGATACGCAGTATTTT	CASRDRVPDTQYF
15	NA	TRBV28	many	TRBJ1-5	TGTGCCAGCAGTAGCAGGGACTATAGCAATCAGCCCCAGCATTTT	CASSSRDYSNQPQHF
14	NA	TRBV14	NA	TRBJ2-1	TGTGCCAGCAGCCAAGGGTGGCTCTACAATGAGCAGTTCTTC	CASSQGWLYNEQFF
14	NA	TRBV12-3/TRBV12-4	few	TRBJ2-7	TGTGCCAGCAGTCCCAAGGACTGGTTCTACGAGCAGTACTTC	CASSPKDWFYEQYF
14	NA	TRBV20-1	many	TRBJ1-5	TGCAGTGCTAGAGACCCGGCGAGCAATCAGCCCCAGCATTTT	CSARDPASNQPQHF
16	NA	TRBV18	many	TRBJ2-4	TGTGCCAGCTCACCACCGCGCCAGGGAGCCAAAAACATTCAGTACTTC	CASSPPRQGAKNIQYF
15	NA	TRBV20-1	many	TRBJ1-1	TGCAGTGCTATTCGTCTGGGCAGCTTGAACACTGAAGCTTTCTTT	CSAIRLGSLNTEAFF
16	NA	TRBV12-3/TRBV12-4	NA	TRBJ2-3	TGTGCCAGCGGCCCCCCCGGGGGCGTCGGAACAGATACGCAGTATTTT	CASGPPGGVGTDTQYF
15	NA	TRBV6-4	few	TRBJ1-6	TGTGCCAGCAGTGAACTCGTAGGCTTAAATTCACCCCTCCACTTT	CASSELVGLNSPLHF
16	NA	TRBV4-1	NA	TRBJ2-7	TGCGCCAGCAGCCAAGTATGGGGACCGGCAACCTACGAGCAGTACTTC	CASSQVWGPATYEQYF
18	TRBD1	TRBV5-1	NA	TRBJ2-3	TGCGCCAGCAGTCAAACCCCCGGACAGGGGAGAGGCACAGATACGCAGTATTTT	CASSQTPGQGRGTDTQYF
19	TRBD2	TRBV7-9	many	TRBJ2-1	TGTGCCAGCAGCTTCCCTAGCGGGATGCGAAAGGAGTCGCGGGTTGAGCAGTTCTTC	CASSFPSGMRKESRVEQFF
14	TRBD1	TRBV27	NA	TRBJ1-5	TGTGCCATCAGGCCTGGACAGGGGTATCAGCCCCAGCATTTT	CAIRPGQGYQPQHF
15	NA	TRBV28	few	TRBJ2-7	TGTGCCAGCAGTTTAAGGGTGGCAGTCCCCTACGAGCAGTACTTC	CASSLRVAVPYEQYF
16	NA	TRBV6-1	few	TRBJ2-3	TGTGCCAGCAGTGAAGCGCCTCCCCAGGGCCCCGATACGCAGTATTTT	CASSEAPPQGPDTQYF
14	NA	TRBV7-2	NA	TRBJ2-5	TGTGCCAGCAGCTTAGCGATTGGAGAAAAGACCCAGTACTTC	CASSLAIGEKTQYF
12	NA	TRBV29-1	NA	TRBJ2-3	TGCAGCGTTGTCGGCCCCACAGATACGCAGTATTTT	CSVVGPTDTQYF
16	TRBD2	TRBV27	many	TRBJ2-2	TGTGCCAGCAGTTTATCCGGGAGGGCCGTTACCGGGGAGCTGTTTTTT	CASSLSGRAVTGELFF
15	NA	TRBV6-2/TRBV6-3	many	TRBJ1-5	TGTGCCAGCAGTCAGGGGCGCCGCAGCAATCAGCCCCAGCATTTT	CASSQGRRSNQPQHF
13	NA	TRBV6-2/TRBV6-3	few	TRBJ2-1	TGTGCCAGCAGTTACGGTCGGCTCAATGAGCAGTTCTTC	CASSYGRLNEQFF
14	NA	TRBV27	NA	TRBJ2-1	TGTGCCAGGGATTTCCGAGACGACGACAATGAGCAGTTCTTC	CARDFRDDDNEQFF
15	NA	TRBV19	many	TRBJ2-7	TGTGCCAGTAGTCGCCGGGGGACCGACAGCTACGAGCAGTACTTC	CASSRRGTDSYEQYF
16	NA	TRBV5-1	few	TRBJ2-7	TGCGCCAGCAGCTTGGGGTACCGTATAGGATCCTACGAGCAGTACTTC	CASSLGYRIGSYEQYF
15	NA	TRBV28	NA	TRBJ2-2	TGTGCCAGCACTACCGCCCAGGGGATCACCGGGGAGCTGTTTTTT	CASTTAQGITGELFF
14	NA	TRBV25-1	few	TRBJ2-5	TGTGCCAGCAGTCAAGCCGGGGCTCTGTGGACCCAGTACTTC	CASSQAGALWTQYF
18	NA	TRBV24-1	few	TRBJ2-1	TGTGCCACCAGTGCGGGTGGGTTGGCTGTAAGCTCCTACAATGAGCAGTTCTTC	CATSAGGLAVSSYNEQFF
18	TRBD2	TRBV3-1	few	TRBJ2-1	TGTGCCAGCAGCCAAGCGTCTAGCGGGAGGGGGTCCTACAATGAGCAGTTCTTC	CASSQASSGRGSYNEQFF
16	NA	TRBV6-2/TRBV6-3	few	TRBJ2-7	TGTGCCAGCAGTTATTCGAGGGAGTCGGGGCCCTACGAGCAGTACTTC	CASSYSRESGPYEQYF
15	NA	TRBV16	NA	TRBJ1-5	TGTGCCAGCAGCCCAGACGGTGATAGCAATCAGCCCCAGCATTTT	CASSPDGDSNQPQHF
15	TRBD1	TRBV2	few	TRBJ1-5	TGTGCCGGCAGTCCCGACAGGGGCAGCAATCAGCCCCAGCATTTT	CAGSPDRGSNQPQHF
14	NA	TRBV20-1	few	TRBJ1-2	TGCAGTGCTAGCGGAGGTCAAACTAACTATGGCTACACCTTC	CSASGGQTNYGYTF
13	NA	TRBV2	many	TRBJ1-4	TGTGCCAGCAGCAGTGCAACTAATGAAAAACTGTTTTTT	CASSSATNEKLFF
16	TRBD2	TRBV11-2	NA	TRBJ2-1	TGTGCCAGCAGCGTCCTACTAGCGGGAGGTCAAAATGAGCAGTTCTTC	CASSVLLAGGQNEQFF
14	NA	TRBV27	many	TRBJ2-1	TGTGCCAGCAGTTTATGGGGGCTCCACAATGAGCAGTTCTTC	CASSLWGLHNEQFF
14	TRBD2	TRBV27	many	TRBJ2-7	TGTGCCAGCAGTCTTGGACTAGCGGGAGCCGAGCAGTACTTC	CASSLGLAGAEQYF
15	TRBD2	TRBV7-9	few	TRBJ2-5	TGTGCCAGCAGCATGGGTAGCGGGAGTAAAGAGACCCAGTACTTC	CASSMGSGSKETQYF
17	NA	TRBV14	NA	TRBJ1-5	TGTGCCAGCAGCCAAGAACGAAGCTCTATTGGCAATCAGCCCCAGCATTTT	CASSQERSSIGNQPQHF
12	NA	TRBV20-1	NA	TRBJ1-5	TGCAGTGCTAGCTGGGGCAATCAGCCCCAGCATTTT	CSASWGNQPQHF
14	TRBD1	TRBV6-1	few	TRBJ2-6	TGTGCCAGCGGACAGGTGGCTGGGGCCAACGTCCTGACTTTC	CASGQVAGANVLTF
20	NA	TRBV2	many	TRBJ1-5	TGTGCCAGCAGTGGCCACACAAACGGACAACCACACGGGAGCAATCAGCCCCAGCATTTT	CASSGHTNGQPHGSNQPQHF
13	NA	TRBV3-1	NA	TRBJ1-2	TGTGCCAGCAGCCAAGATACTTTGGGTGGCTACACCTTC	CASSQDTLGGYTF